This T cell receptor beta chain was retrieved from a study of T and B cells in COVID-19 patients. In the study overall: Most recovered patients had mild to moderate COVID-19 treated as outpatients. Study-level findings and limits: CD4+, regulatory T cell, CD8+ and sorted SARS-CoV-2-responsive or tetramer+ T cells were not yet sequenced.

TRB rearrangements were amplified by multiplex PCR with BIOMED2 TRB-A/B primers. Via MiXCR, TCRdb re-called the multiplex PCR reads, giving one row per CDR3 protein. Here the sample spans around 11,000 distinct CDR3 sequences, under 35% being singletons. From blood, 250-500 ng of genomic DNA served as TRB template. This clonotype came up a few times. Antigen specificity is unknown. This TCR was recovered from a human donor with active COVID-19. The sequencing sample was made of blood.

The CDR3 sequence is CSARDWNEQFF. CDR3 nucleotide sequence: TGCAGTGCTAGAGATTGGAATGAGCAGTTCTTC. This rearrangement joins TRBV20-1 to TRBJ2-1; D uncertain. Germline V gives CDR1 DFQATT, CDR2 SNEGSKA (reference sequence). The V gene lost 0 bases and the J gene lost 7 bases, with 4 bases spanning the gap. This CDR3 is built from 11 residues.